This is a list of T cell receptor beta chains from one sample in a study of T-cell memory formation after mild COVID-19. TCRdb reanalysed the 5' RACE reads using MiXCR and keeps one entry per CDR3 protein. The sample holds more than 250,000 distinct CDR3 sequences, around 15% seen once. The sequencing input was PBMCs or a T cell subset sorted from them (not recorded which). All receptors derive from a young man who had mild COVID-19 (a few samples of this study predate the infection). Cell type and time point are not known. Each CDR3 is given with its conserved first and last residue. A D gene is named only where the DNA matches it firmly. Expanded clones get a size class; other rows say once, few or many, or leave the size out.

CDR3aa | CDR3nt | abundance | j_gene | v_gene | d_gene
CASSPLGQGTKTQYF | TGTGCCAGCAGTCCGCTCGGACAGGGGACGAAGACCCAGTACTTC | - | TRBJ2-5 | TRBV12-3/TRBV12-4 | TRBD1
CASSRDSFNSPLHF | TGTGCCAGCTCACGGGACAGCTTTAATTCACCCCTCCACTTT | - | TRBJ1-6 | TRBV18 | TRBD1
CSARGLTENYGYTF | TGCAGTGCTAGAGGGTTGACAGAGAACTATGGCTACACCTTC | - | TRBJ1-2 | TRBV20-1 | -
CASSPRDRGSEKLFF | TGTGCCAGCAGCCCCCGGGACAGGGGAAGTGAAAAACTGTTTTTT | few | TRBJ1-4 | TRBV5-5 | TRBD1
CASSLGGHSYNEQFF | TGTGCCAGCAGCTTAGGGGGGCACTCCTACAATGAGCAGTTCTTC | - | TRBJ2-1 | TRBV7-8 | -
CASSPWDRDPSRQYF | TGTGCCAGCAGCCCCTGGGACAGGGATCCATCAAGGCAGTACTTC | few | TRBJ2-7 | TRBV3-1 | TRBD1
CASSDVTPDTQYF | TGTGCCAGCAGCGACGTAACGCCAGATACGCAGTATTTT | few | TRBJ2-3 | TRBV7-2 | -
CASRRGFGNSPLHF | TGTGCCAGCAGACGGGGCTTTGGGAATTCACCCCTCCACTTT | many | TRBJ1-6 | TRBV2 | -
CASSSGGPSSYNEQFF | TGTGCCAGCAGTTCGGGGGGTCCGAGCTCCTACAATGAGCAGTTCTTC | - | TRBJ2-1 | TRBV6-2/TRBV6-3 | TRBD2
CASSSQGSREKLFF | TGTGCCAGCAGCTCACAGGGGTCTCGGGAAAAACTGTTTTTT | few | TRBJ1-4 | TRBV7-9 | TRBD1
CASSLLATATSDTQYF | TGTGCCAGCAGCTTATTAGCGACCGCGACTTCGGATACGCAGTATTTT | few | TRBJ2-3 | TRBV7-2 | -
CASSLAPAGDTQYF | TGTGCCAGCAGCTTAGCGCCCGCGGGAGATACGCAGTATTTT | many | TRBJ2-3 | TRBV7-2 | -
CATRRDNGPGELFF | TGTGCCACCCGGAGGGATAATGGCCCCGGGGAGCTGTTTTTT | - | TRBJ2-2 | TRBV15 | -
CASSSSREGDEQYF | TGTGCCAGCAGCTCTTCCAGGGAAGGGGACGAGCAGTACTTC | - | TRBJ2-7 | TRBV13 | -
CASSLDRQHSYNSPLHF | TGCGCCAGCAGCTTAGACAGGCAGCACTCCTATAATTCACCCCTCCACTTT | - | TRBJ1-6 | TRBV4-3 | -
CASSLSGLSTDTQYF | TGTGCCAGCAGCTTGAGCGGGCTAAGCACAGATACGCAGTATTTT | many | TRBJ2-3 | TRBV11-2 | -
CASSMREETQYF | TGTGCCAGCTCCATGAGGGAAGAGACCCAGTACTTC | - | TRBJ2-5 | TRBV18 | -
CASSQGDFQETQYF | TGCGCCAGCAGCCAGGGGGACTTCCAAGAGACCCAGTACTTC | - | TRBJ2-5 | TRBV4-1 | -
CASTPGGQYNEQFF | TGTGCCTCAACCCCCGGGGGCCAGTACAATGAGCAGTTCTTC | many | TRBJ2-1 | TRBV10-3 | -
CASSQPDPGDQETQYF | TGCGCCAGCAGCCAACCCGACCCGGGGGACCAAGAGACCCAGTACTTC | few | TRBJ2-5 | TRBV4-1 | -
CAGRTGVAWELFF | TGTGCCGGTAGGACAGGGGTAGCCTGGGAGCTGTTTTTT | - | TRBJ2-2 | TRBV19 | TRBD1
CASSYASGVQETQYF | TGTGCCAGCAGTTACGCTTCAGGGGTCCAAGAGACCCAGTACTTC | few | TRBJ2-5 | TRBV6-6 | -
CASSTPSGGASRGETQYF | TGTGCCAGCAGTACCCCTAGCGGGGGGGCGAGTAGGGGAGAGACCCAGTACTTC | few | TRBJ2-5 | TRBV27 | TRBD2
CATRRAGGLSSSYNEQFF | TGCGCCACCCGCCGGGCGGGGGGGCTCTCGAGCTCCTACAATGAGCAGTTCTTC | - | TRBJ2-1 | TRBV10-1 | TRBD2
CASSQRPGDRFFRTGELFF | TGTGCCAGCAGTCAAAGGCCCGGGGACAGGTTTTTCAGAACCGGGGAGCTGTTTTTT | - | TRBJ2-2 | TRBV9 | TRBD1
CASSESGRPNIQYF | TGCGCCAGCAGTGAGTCCGGCAGGCCAAACATTCAGTACTTC | - | TRBJ2-4 | TRBV10-1 | -
CASSPGQGEVTQYF | TGTGCCAGCAGTCCTGGACAGGGGGAAGTGACCCAGTACTTC | - | TRBJ2-5 | TRBV5-4 | TRBD1
CSASASAQETQYF | TGCAGTGCCTCCGCTAGCGCCCAAGAGACCCAGTACTTC | - | TRBJ2-5 | TRBV20-1 | -
CASSPSTGKNTEAFF | TGTGCCAGCAGCCCCTCGACAGGGAAGAACACTGAAGCTTTCTTT | - | TRBJ1-1 | TRBV11-2 | TRBD1
CASSQDEVAGSYEQYF | TGTGCCAGCAGCCAAGATGAAGTAGCGGGGTCCTACGAGCAGTACTTC | few | TRBJ2-7 | TRBV3-1 | TRBD2
CSARKHGPNYGYTF | TGCAGTGCCCGGAAACACGGTCCTAACTATGGCTACACCTTC | - | TRBJ1-2 | TRBV20-1 | -
CASSLDPTVYEQYF | TGCGCCAGCAGCTTGGACCCGACAGTCTACGAGCAGTACTTC | many | TRBJ2-7 | TRBV5-1 | -
CASSLGRGANEQFF | TGTGCCAGCAGCTTAGGCCGGGGGGCAAATGAGCAGTTCTTC | few | TRBJ2-1 | TRBV11-2 | -
CSATPGRETQYF | TGCAGTGCTACTCCCGGAAGGGAGACCCAGTACTTC | - | TRBJ2-5 | TRBV20-1 | -
CASSYSTATTNTGELFF | TGTGCCAGCAGTTACTCGACAGCTACTACGAACACCGGGGAGCTGTTTTTT | - | TRBJ2-2 | TRBV6-5 | -
CASSQDPDPAGGYTF | TGCGCCAGCAGCCAAGATCCAGACCCAGCGGGTGGCTACACCTTC | - | TRBJ1-2 | TRBV4-3 | -
CSARTDRGVEQYF | TGCAGTGCTAGAACCGACAGGGGGGTCGAGCAGTACTTC | once | TRBJ2-7 | TRBV20-1 | TRBD1
CAISDRANTGELFF | TGTGCCATCAGTGACAGGGCGAACACCGGGGAGCTGTTTTTT | - | TRBJ2-2 | TRBV10-3 | -
CASGLEGGNTEAFF | TGTGCTAGTGGTTTGGAAGGGGGGAACACTGAAGCTTTCTTT | - | TRBJ1-1 | TRBV12-5 | -
CASSIYPPGTLNTGELFF | TGTGCCAGCAGCATATACCCTCCCGGGACACTAAACACCGGGGAGCTGTTTTTT | few | TRBJ2-2 | TRBV6-6 | -
CASSLQSYNEQFF | TGCGCCAGCAGCCTCCAAAGCTACAATGAGCAGTTCTTC | - | TRBJ2-1 | TRBV4-1 | -
CSGFLNTQYF | TGCAGTGGGTTTTTAAATACGCAGTATTTT | - | TRBJ2-3 | TRBV20-1 | -
CASFGQVGTEAFF | TGTGCCAGCTTTGGACAGGTTGGGACTGAAGCTTTCTTT | few | TRBJ1-1 | TRBV6-1 | TRBD1
CASSTGLNTEAFF | TGTGCCAGCTCAACGGGGTTGAACACTGAAGCTTTCTTT | - | TRBJ1-1 | TRBV18 | -
CASSQGLGSYNSPLHF | TGCGCCAGCAGCCAAGGGCTGGGCTCCTATAATTCACCCCTCCACTTT | few | TRBJ1-6 | TRBV4-1 | -
CSRAGGVTDTQYF | TGCAGTCGGGCGGGGGGAGTCACAGATACGCAGTATTTT | few | TRBJ2-3 | TRBV20-1 | TRBD2
CASSQDQDRLGYGYTF | TGCGCCAGCAGCCAAGATCAAGATCGGTTAGGCTATGGCTACACCTTC | few | TRBJ1-2 | TRBV4-3 | -
CASSVASGDTDTQYF | TGTGCCAGCAGCGTAGCTAGCGGAGACACAGATACGCAGTATTTT | - | TRBJ2-3 | TRBV9 | TRBD2
CASSFRAEETQYF | TGTGCCAGCAGTTTCAGAGCCGAAGAGACCCAGTACTTC | many | TRBJ2-5 | TRBV12-3/TRBV12-4 | -
CASSLPGQTSKNIQYF | TGTGCCAGCTCACTTCCGGGACAGACTTCCAAAAACATTCAGTACTTC | - | TRBJ2-4 | TRBV18 | TRBD1
CAISTIRDLANTGELFF | TGTGCCATCAGCACGATCCGGGACCTCGCGAACACCGGGGAGCTGTTTTTT | - | TRBJ2-2 | TRBV10-3 | -
CASSLLDSRNGYTF | TGTGCCAGCAGTTTGTTGGACAGCAGGAATGGCTACACCTTC | - | TRBJ1-2 | TRBV12-3/TRBV12-4 | -
CASSLAVTYGYTF | TGTGCCAGCAGCTTAGCCGTCACCTATGGCTACACCTTC | - | TRBJ1-2 | TRBV7-2 | -
CSVFAGTNTEAFF | TGCAGCGTTTTCGCCGGGACGAACACTGAAGCTTTCTTT | - | TRBJ1-1 | TRBV29-1 | -
CAGDTRRTQYF | TGTGCCGGGGACACCCGGCGGACGCAGTATTTT | - | TRBJ2-3 | TRBV30 | -
CATRDSGANVLTF | TGTGCCACCAGGGACTCTGGGGCCAACGTCCTGACTTTC | few | TRBJ2-6 | TRBV6-1 | -